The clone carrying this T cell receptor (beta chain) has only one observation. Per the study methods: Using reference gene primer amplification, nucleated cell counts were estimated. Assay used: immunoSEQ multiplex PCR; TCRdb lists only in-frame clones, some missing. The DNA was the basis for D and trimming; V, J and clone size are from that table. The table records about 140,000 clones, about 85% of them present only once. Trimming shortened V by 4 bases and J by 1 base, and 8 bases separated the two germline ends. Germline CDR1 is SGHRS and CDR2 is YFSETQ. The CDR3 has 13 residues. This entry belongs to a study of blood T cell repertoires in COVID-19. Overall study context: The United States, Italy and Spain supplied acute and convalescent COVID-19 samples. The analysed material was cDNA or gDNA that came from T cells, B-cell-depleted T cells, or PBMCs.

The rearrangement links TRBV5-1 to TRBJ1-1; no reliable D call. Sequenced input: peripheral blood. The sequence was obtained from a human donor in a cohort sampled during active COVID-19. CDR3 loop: CASSPVSNTEAFF. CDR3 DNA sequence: TGCGCCAGCAGCCCGGTCTCGAACACTGAAGCTTTCTTT.